These T cell receptor beta chains were read from a single sample in a study of cytomegalovirus exposure and HLA in healthy donors. Sequencing was performed with immunoSEQ multiplex PCR; in TCRdb, only in-frame clones are kept and a portion is missing. Of over 85,000 clones in the sample, 70% to 80% were seen once. Specimen: PBMCs. The receptor source for this set is a man aged 35-49 years in good health and CMV-seronegative. Each CDR3 is given with its conserved first and last residue. D genes are given only for firm matches. Clone size appears in some rows only: once, few, many, or a class for an expanded clone.

TRBD1,TRBV25-1,TRBJ2-1,.,TGTGCCAGCAGTGAGTTTTCGGGACAGGGAGTTAGTGAGCAGTTCTTC,CASSEFSGQGVSEQFF
.,TRBV18,TRBJ1-5,once,TGTGCCAGCTCACCCGGGGTGGTCCAGCCCCAGCATTTT,CASSPGVVQPQHF
.,TRBV5-1,TRBJ1-5,.,TGCGCCAGCAGCTTGGATCCAGGCAATCAGCCCCAGCATTTT,CASSLDPGNQPQHF
.,TRBV5-6,TRBJ1-2,.,TGTGCCAGCAGCTTCGAGGAGGTAGGCTACACCTTC,CASSFEEVGYTF
TRBD2,TRBV18,TRBJ2-7,.,TGTGCCAGCTCACCGACTCCACTGGCGGGGGTCTCCTACGAGCAGTACTTC,CASSPTPLAGVSYEQYF
.,TRBV18,TRBJ2-5,.,TGTGCCAGCTCACCACGGAGGGCCTTGGAGACCCAGTACTTC,CASSPRRALETQYF
.,TRBV29-1,TRBJ2-5,few,TGCAGCGGGATGACAGGCCAAGAGACCCAGTACTTC,CSGMTGQETQYF
TRBD1,TRBV2,TRBJ1-6,.,TGTGCCAGCAGTGTCCAGACAGGGCGCTTTCGGTCACCCCTCCACTTT,CASSVQTGRFRSPLHF
TRBD1,TRBV9,TRBJ2-7,.,TGTGCCAGCAGCGCTGACCCGGGACAGGGCCCCCACGAGCAGTACTTC,CASSADPGQGPHEQYF
.,TRBV5-4,TRBJ2-3,once,TGTGCCAGCAGTGAGCCGAGAGAGTACACAGATACGCAGTATTTT,CASSEPREYTDTQYF
.,TRBV5-8,TRBJ2-7,.,TGTGCCAGCAGCTTGACAGCCTACGAGCAGTACTTC,CASSLTAYEQYF
TRBD1,TRBV10-3,TRBJ2-4,.,TGTGCCATCAGTGCCCGGACAGGGGGCGCGAGCAAAAACATTCAGTACTTC,CAISARTGGASKNIQYF
.,TRBV5-1,TRBJ2-2,few,TGCGCCAGCAGCGAGGGACTCTTCACCGGGGAGCTGTTTTTT,CASSEGLFTGELFF
TRBD1,TRBV10-2,TRBJ2-3,.,TGCGCCAGCAGGGCTACAGGGGGCGCCGCAGATACGCAGTATTTT,CASRATGGAADTQYF
.,TRBV27,TRBJ2-7,.,TGTGCCAGCAGTTTATCCCGGGACACTGAGCAGTACTTC,CASSLSRDTEQYF
.,TRBV27,TRBJ1-5,.,TGTGCCAGCAGTTTAGCCCAGGGTATCAATCAGCCCCAGCATTTT,CASSLAQGINQPQHF
.,TRBV15,TRBJ1-5,few,TGTGCCACCAGCGGGGCAGGGGCTTTTCAGCCCCAGCATTTT,CATSGAGAFQPQHF
TRBD1,TRBV10-3,TRBJ2-7,.,TGTGCCATCTCGGACAGGGGGGCTGGCTACGAGCAGTACTTC,CAISDRGAGYEQYF
.,TRBV9,TRBJ1-4,.,TGTGCCAGCAGCGTAGGTGTAACAACTAATGAAAAACTGTTTTTT,CASSVGVTTNEKLFF
TRBD1,TRBV6-6,TRBJ2-7,.,TGTGCCAGCAGTACAACGGGACAGCTATTCTACGAGCAGTACTTC,CASSTTGQLFYEQYF
.,TRBV5-1,TRBJ2-1,few,TGCGCCAGCAGTTCCGTCGGGGGATTTCCTAGTGAGCAGTTCTTC,CASSSVGGFPSEQFF
.,TRBV11-2,TRBJ2-7,.,TGTGCCAGCAGCTCTACCTTACAGGGTACGGCCTACGAGCAGTACTTC,CASSSTLQGTAYEQYF
TRBD2,TRBV2,TRBJ2-5,.,TGTGCCAGCAGAGGACTAGCGGGAGGGCTGCAAGAGACCCAGTACTTC,CASRGLAGGLQETQYF
TRBD1,TRBV28,TRBJ2-7,.,TGTGCCAGCAGAATGGACAGGGTAAACTACGAGCAGTACTTC,CASRMDRVNYEQYF
TRBD1,TRBV6-1,TRBJ2-2,few,TGTGCCAGCAGTGACAAACACAGGGGTTCGGGCGGGGAGCTGTTTTTT,CASSDKHRGSGGELFF
.,TRBV27,TRBJ2-1,.,TGTGCCAGCAGTTCGGGATACAATGAGCAGTTCTTC,CASSSGYNEQFF
TRBD1,TRBV6-1,TRBJ2-7,.,TGTGCCAGCAGAGGCCCCGGGACAGGGGGATACGAGCAGTACTTC,CASRGPGTGGYEQYF
.,TRBV21-1,TRBJ2-5,few,TGTGCCAGCAGCAAAGGCCGTCAAGGGGCCCAGTACTTC,CASSKGRQGAQYF
.,TRBV7-7,TRBJ1-6,.,TGTGCTAGCAGCATCCCGGACGGGGGAGGGTCACCCCTCCACTTT,CASSIPDGGGSPLHF
TRBD2,TRBV5-6,TRBJ2-2,once,TGTGCCAGCAGTTCTCCTAGCGGGGGGGCCCGGAGGACCGGGGAGCTGTTTTTT,CASSSPSGGARRTGELFF
.,TRBV5-1,TRBJ2-7,.,TGCGCCAGCAGCTTCGCAGGGTCCGAGCAGTACTTC,CASSFAGSEQYF
TRBD1,TRBV5-6,TRBJ2-2,.,TGTGCCAGCAGAAGGGACAGGTTGAACACCGGGGAGCTGTTTTTT,CASRRDRLNTGELFF
TRBD1,TRBV19,TRBJ1-1,few,TGTGCCAGTAGTGGTCGACAGGGGGCATGGACTGAAGCTTTCTTT,CASSGRQGAWTEAFF
.,TRBV7-8,TRBJ1-1,.,TGTGCCAGCAGCTTAGGGACAGCGAACACTGAAGCTTTCTTT,CASSLGTANTEAFF
TRBD2,TRBV5-1,TRBJ2-3,.,TGCGCCAGCAGCTTAAGGGGACTAGCGGGGAGTGGCACAGATACGCAGTATTTT,CASSLRGLAGSGTDTQYF
TRBD2,TRBV6-4,TRBJ2-3,.,TGTGCCAGCAGTATACTAGCGGGGGAAGGTACAGATACGCAGTATTTT,CASSILAGEGTDTQYF
.,TRBV15,TRBJ2-6,few,TGTGCCACCAGCACGCGGAGCTCTGGGGCCAACGTCCTGACTTTC,CATSTRSSGANVLTF
.,TRBV7-3,TRBJ2-3,.,TGTGCCAGCAGCTTAATGGGGCGGGACACAGATACGCAGTATTTT,CASSLMGRDTDTQYF
TRBD1,TRBV6-7,TRBJ2-7,.,TGTGCCAGCAGTTACTCGACAGGGAGAGCCTACGAGCAGTACTTC,CASSYSTGRAYEQYF
.,TRBV5-6,TRBJ2-3,once,TGTGCCAGCAGCTTAAGGACTGTGAACACAGATACGCAGTATTTT,CASSLRTVNTDTQYF
.,TRBV6-5,TRBJ1-2,.,TGTGCCAGCAGTTACGGTGCAGGGTATGATGGCTACACCTTC,CASSYGAGYDGYTF
TRBD2,TRBV5-1,TRBJ2-3,.,TGCGCCAGCAGCTCGGCGGGAGGTCCCACAGATACGCAGTATTTT,CASSSAGGPTDTQYF
.,TRBV25-1,TRBJ1-1,few,TGTGCCAGCAGTGAATTGGGGAGAACTGAAGCTTTCTTT,CASSELGRTEAFF
TRBD1,TRBV19,TRBJ1-2,.,TGTGCCAGTAGTGCGACAGGGGAGTTCTATGGCTACACCTTC,CASSATGEFYGYTF
TRBD1,TRBV28,TRBJ2-2,.,TGTGCCAGCAGTTCAGGATGGACAGGCAGGGGCGGGGAGCTGTTTTTT,CASSSGWTGRGGELFF